This entry lists 8 T cell receptor beta chains sequenced from one sample in a study of T cells in localized non-small cell lung cancer. TCRdb's copy holds only in-frame clones and misses some; the assay was immunoSEQ multiplex PCR. The sample carries under 50,000 clones, more than 80% recorded once. The sample consisted of peripheral blood mononuclear cells, taken before any cancer treatment. These TCRs come from a male donor older than 55 with stage II lung adenocarcinoma.

The rearrangement joins TRBV10-3 to TRBJ1-3, with D uncertain. The CDR3 loop spans 13 amino acids. Trimming shortened V by 7 bases and J by 0 bases, and 7 bases separated the two germline ends. The V gene's germline CDR1 is ENHRY and CDR2 SYGVKD. The CDR3 region is CAIIPSSGNTIYF. CDR3 nucleotides: TGTGCCATCATCCCCAGCTCTGGAAACACCATATATTTT.

The chain is built from TRBV5-5 and TRBJ1-3; D not certain. The CDR3 loop spans 14 amino acids. V shed 2 bases and J shed 0 bases, with 6 bases lying between them. In germline, CDR1 is SGHKS, CDR2 YYEKEE (reference sequence). The DNA of the CDR3 is TGTGCCAGCAGCTTACCGAACTCTGGAAACACCATATATTTT. Protein product: CASSLPNSGNTIYF. Complete variable domain (other parts from reference TRBV5-5 and TRBJ1-3): DAGVTQSPTHLIKTRGQQVTLRCSPISGHKSVSWYQQVLGQGPQFIFQYYEKEERGRGNFPDRFSARQFPNYSSELNVNALLLGDSALYLCASSLPNSGNTIYFGEGSWLTVV.

The chain has TRBV5-5 and TRBJ2-7; D uncertain. The CDR3 loop spans 17 amino acids. Germline CDR1 SGHKS, CDR2 YYEKEE (reference sequence). V was pared by 2 bases and J by 2 bases, with 20 bases between. The CDR3 DNA is TGTGCCAGCAGCTTTAACGCCGGCCAACCAGCGACCTACGAGCAGTACTTC. Its translation: CASSFNAGQPATYEQYF.

The V and J genes are TRBV9 and TRBJ2-3; 11 bases are a match to TRBD2. The V gene end was trimmed by 2 bases and the J gene end by 4 bases; junction bases not matched to a gene: 6. There are 16 residues in the CDR3. The germline V gene encodes CDR1 SGDLS and CDR2 YYNGEE. The DNA of the CDR3 is TGTGCCAGCAGCGTTGGGCTAGCGGGAGGTCCAGATACGCAGTATTTT. Protein: CASSVGLAGGPDTQYF.

The gene calls are TRBV19 and TRBJ2-5; D could derive from TRBD1 or TRBD2 (5 bases each). The germline V gene encodes CDR1 LNHDA and CDR2 SQIVND (reference sequence). There are 12 residues in the CDR3. The ends were cut back, 5 bases at V and 5 bases at J, with 9 bases in the middle. CDR3 sequence (DNA): TGTGCCAGTAGTCGGGGCAGGGAGACCCAGTACTTC. Translation: CASSRGRETQYF.

The rearrangement joins TRBV30 to TRBJ1-1; D might be TRBD1 (5 bases). Germline loops: CDR1 GTSNPN, CDR2 SVGIG (reference sequence). With 3 bases removed from V and 4 bases from J, the gap between germline ends came to 12 bases. The CDR3 runs to 13 residues. Here the CDR3 DNA reads TGTGCCTGGAGAAAGGGGAGTCCCACTGAAGCTTTCTTT. Its protein product is CAWRKGSPTEAFF.

The chain couples TRBV18 to TRBJ2-3; D possibly corresponds to TRBD1 (5 bases). Trimming removed 2 bases at V and 6 bases at J, with 9 bases between. CDR1 is KGHSH, CDR2 LQKENI, per germline. The CDR3 is 13 amino acids. CDR3 sequence: CASSPRGSDTQYF. The CDR3 DNA follows: TGTGCCAGCTCACCAAGGGGTTCGGATACGCAGTATTTT.

The chain links TRBV12-5 to TRBJ2-3, with a possible D match to TRBD2 (5 bases). Per the germline V gene, CDR1 is LGHNT and CDR2 is FRNRAP. This CDR3 spans 14 amino acids. Trimming pared 3 bases from V and 5 bases from J, leaving 12 bases between. CDR3 DNA: TGTGCTAGTGGTTTATATTATGGAGGAGATACGCAGTATTTT. Translation gives CASGLYYGGDTQYF.